Listed below are T cell receptor beta chains from one sample, sequenced in a study of T cells in Graves' hyperthyroidism and ophthalmopathy. TCRdb re-derived calls from the multiplex PCR reads in MiXCR, one entry per CDR3 protein. The sample lists a few hundred thousand distinct CDR3 sequences, 15% to 19% occurring once. Sequencing was done on a sample of blood. Receptors were obtained from a woman in her late teens or twenties with Graves' hyperthyroidism that later progressed to Graves' ophthalmopathy. The CDR3 runs from the conserved cysteine through the conserved F or W. Each record gives: D gene, clone size, J gene, V gene, CDR3 protein, CDR3 DNA. D genes are given only for firm matches. Clone size appears in some rows only: once, few, many, or a class for an expanded clone.

-,many,TRBJ1-1,TRBV20-1,CSAHGGGDTEAFF,TGCAGTGCCCACGGCGGGGGCGACACTGAAGCTTTCTTT
-,many,TRBJ1-1,TRBV4-1,CASSQVRAANTEAFF,TGCGCCAGCAGCCAAGTCAGGGCGGCGAACACTGAAGCTTTCTTT
-,many,TRBJ2-3,TRBV7-2,CASQFYRTDTQYF,TGTGCCAGCCAATTCTATCGTACAGATACGCAGTATTTT
-,many,TRBJ2-7,TRBV20-1,CSAKETRGAYEQYF,TGCAGTGCGAAAGAGACTAGAGGGGCCTACGAGCAGTACTTC
TRBD1,many,TRBJ1-2,TRBV28,CASGTGFNYGYTF,TGTGCCAGTGGGACAGGCTTTAACTATGGCTACACCTTC
-,-,TRBJ2-1,TRBV11-3,CASSLGLGPPDNEQFF,TGTGCCAGCAGCTTAGGACTAGGGCCACCCGACAATGAGCAGTTCTTC
-,few,TRBJ1-2,TRBV27,CASRLDRTSNYGYTF,TGTGCCAGCAGGCTCGACAGGACCTCTAACTATGGCTACACCTTC
-,-,TRBJ2-1,TRBV7-2,CASSPRDLAFNEQFF,TGTGCCAGCAGCCCGCGGGACCTCGCTTTCAATGAGCAGTTCTTC
-,many,TRBJ2-7,TRBV7-6,CASSLATPGHSYEQYF,TGTGCCAGCAGCTTAGCTACCCCGGGACACTCCTACGAGCAGTACTTC
TRBD1,-,TRBJ2-2,TRBV20-1,CSARDTGANTGELFF,TGCAGTGCTAGAGATACAGGGGCGAACACCGGGGAGCTGTTTTTT
TRBD2,few,TRBJ2-7,TRBV25-1,CASSDGTIAYEQYF,TGTGCCAGCAGTGATGGGACTATCGCCTACGAGCAGTACTTC
TRBD1,-,TRBJ2-7,TRBV5-6,CASTWDRVGEQYF,TGTGCCAGCACCTGGGACAGGGTCGGCGAGCAGTACTTC
-,-,TRBJ2-2,TRBV6-5,CASSYSPRTATYTGELFF,TGTGCCAGCAGTTATTCGCCGAGGACAGCGACCTACACCGGGGAGCTGTTTTTT
-,many,TRBJ2-1,TRBV20-1,CSARSSQRVYNEQFF,TGCAGTGCTAGATCCTCACAGCGGGTCTACAATGAGCAGTTCTTC
TRBD1,-,TRBJ2-7,TRBV11-3,CASSLDSGQGRVEQYF,TGTGCCAGCAGCTTAGATTCGGGACAGGGGAGAGTCGAGCAGTACTTC
-,-,TRBJ2-6,TRBV2,CASSDGGSGANVLTF,TGTGCCAGCAGTGATGGGGGTTCCGGGGCCAACGTCCTGACTTTC
TRBD1,many,TRBJ2-7,TRBV14,CASSSHRGKGPYEQYF,TGTGCCAGCAGCTCCCACAGGGGCAAAGGCCCCTACGAGCAGTACTTC
TRBD2,few,TRBJ2-5,TRBV20-1,CSATRTSGSGETQYF,TGCAGTGCTACACGGACTAGCGGGAGCGGTGAGACCCAGTACTTC
-,many,TRBJ1-3,TRBV7-2,CASSREGHISGNTIYF,TGTGCCAGCAGCCGCGAGGGACACATCTCTGGAAACACCATATATTTT
TRBD2,few,TRBJ2-4,TRBV20-1,CSARAQSELGQLASDIQYF,TGCAGTGCTAGAGCTCAATCGGAGTTGGGCCAACTAGCGTCTGACATTCAGTACTTC
-,many,TRBJ2-7,TRBV12-3/TRBV12-4,CASSLSQGSTYEQYF,TGTGCCAGCAGTTTGAGCCAGGGTAGTACCTACGAGCAGTACTTC
TRBD2,-,TRBJ2-7,TRBV6-2/TRBV6-3,CASKTSGSPIAYEQYF,TGTGCCAGCAAAACTAGCGGGAGCCCCATTGCCTACGAGCAGTACTTC
-,-,TRBJ2-3,TRBV28,CASSLIQLEQYF,TGTGCCAGCAGCCTGATTCAGCTTGAGCAGTATTTT
TRBD2,-,TRBJ2-7,TRBV4-1,CATREGPLSYEQYF,TGCGCCACAAGGGAGGGTCCGCTCTCCTACGAGCAGTACTTC
TRBD1,-,TRBJ1-2,TRBV2,CASTRDRGFNYGYTF,TGTGCCAGCACCCGGGACAGGGGCTTTAACTATGGCTACACCTTC
TRBD1,many,TRBJ2-5,TRBV28,CASSTLPGQGAGETQYF,TGTGCCAGCAGTACACTGCCGGGGCAGGGGGCCGGGGAGACCCAGTACTTC
-,few,TRBJ2-7,TRBV20-1,CSANPWLAEGYEQYF,TGCAGTGCTAACCCCTGGCTAGCCGAGGGGTACGAGCAGTACTTC
-,many,TRBJ2-7,TRBV10-3,CAISESGGGSWSYEQYF,TGTGCCATCAGTGAGTCTGGGGGGGGCAGTTGGTCCTACGAGCAGTACTTC
-,-,TRBJ2-1,TRBV18,CASSPRSSEAGQFF,TGTGCCAGCTCACCACGTAGTAGCGAGGCAGGGCAGTTCTTC
-,-,TRBJ1-2,TRBV30,CAWSRVNYGYTF,TGTGCCTGGAGTCGAGTTAACTATGGCTACACCTTC
-,many,TRBJ2-1,TRBV4-1,CASSHGQLNNNEQFF,TGCGCCAGCAGCCATGGACAGCTCAACAACAATGAGCAGTTCTTC
-,-,TRBJ2-2,TRBV19,CASSISPRPGTGELFF,TGTGCCAGTAGTATAAGCCCCAGGCCTGGCACCGGGGAGCTGTTTTTT
-,many,TRBJ2-7,TRBV28,CASSLPQGGNRYEQYF,TGTGCCAGCAGTTTACCCCAGGGGGGCAATCGCTACGAGCAGTACTTC
TRBD1,-,TRBJ1-2,TRBV27,CASSLSGTAYGGYTF,TGTGCCAGCAGTTTATCAGGGACAGCCTACGGAGGCTACACCTTC
-,many,TRBJ2-6,TRBV10-3,CAISSGAHGANVLTF,TGTGCCATCAGCTCGGGGGCGCATGGGGCCAACGTCCTGACTTTC
TRBD2,many,TRBJ2-1,TRBV27,CASRGLVAGGYNEQFF,TGTGCCAGCAGGGGACTAGTCGCGGGAGGTTACAATGAGCAGTTCTTC
-,-,TRBJ2-2,TRBV28,CASVSENTGELFF,TGTGCCAGCGTCTCGGAAAACACCGGGGAGCTGTTTTTT
TRBD2,many,TRBJ2-1,TRBV7-2,CASSPSTSGRYEQFF,TGTGCCAGCAGCCCCAGCACTAGCGGGAGGTATGAGCAGTTCTTC
TRBD2,many,TRBJ2-3,TRBV6-1,CASSYQAGGPDTQYF,TGTGCCAGCAGTTACCAAGCGGGAGGGCCAGATACGCAGTATTTT
TRBD2,few,TRBJ2-1,TRBV13,CASSTRLAGQTSEEQFF,TGTGCCAGCAGCACCAGGTTAGCGGGGCAAACATCTGAAGAGCAGTTCTTC
TRBD2,many,TRBJ2-2,TRBV6-2/TRBV6-3,CASRLSGGGWAGELFF,TGTGCCAGCAGACTTTCTGGCGGGGGTTGGGCCGGGGAGCTGTTTTTT
TRBD1,-,TRBJ1-2,TRBV13,CASSLEGTGRLWSYTF,TGTGCCAGCAGCTTAGAGGGGACAGGGCGTCTTTGGAGCTACACCTTC
-,many,TRBJ2-1,TRBV6-1,CASSSAWGANEQFF,TGTGCCAGCAGTTCCGCGTGGGGGGCCAATGAGCAGTTCTTC
TRBD1,many,TRBJ2-6,TRBV12-3/TRBV12-4,CASSAPGTADPSSGANVLTF,TGTGCCAGCAGTGCTCCCGGGACAGCTGATCCGAGCTCTGGGGCCAACGTCCTGACTTTC
TRBD1,many,TRBJ2-4,TRBV2,CASTTGQGAILAKNIQYF,TGTGCCAGCACCACCGGACAGGGGGCTATATTAGCCAAAAACATTCAGTACTTC
-,once,TRBJ2-2,TRBV27,CASSPGLVRAGELFF,TGTGCCAGCAGTCCGGGACTTGTCCGGGCCGGGGAGCTGTTTTTT
TRBD2,-,TRBJ2-1,TRBV11-2,CASSLDQGGYSGSNFLYEQFF,TGTGCCAGCAGCTTAGATCAGGGGGGTTATAGCGGGAGTAATTTTTTGTATGAGCAGTTCTTC